This TCR beta chain derives from a study of blood T cell repertoires in COVID-19. The wider study: Specimens from acute and convalescent COVID-19 originated in the United States, Italy and Spain.

The CDR3 runs 15 residues. The trim removed 3 bases at V and 6 bases at J, leaving 6 bases unmatched. CDR1 is KGHSH and CDR2 is LQKENI in the germline V gene. Clones were read by immunoSEQ multiplex PCR, and TCRdb kept only the in-frame ones, dropping some. Of about 150,000 clones listed, about four fifths are singletons. The sample was peripheral blood. The chain joins TRBV18 to TRBJ2-3; 10 nucleotides align to TRBD2. This TCR derives from a human donor with acute or convalescent COVID-19. The donor label of this sample is uncertain. The CDR3, as DNA: TGTGCCAGCTCACCTCCGGAGCGGGGGGGCGATACGCAGTATTTT. It translates to CASSPPERGGDTQYF.